Presented here are 29 T cell receptor beta chains from one specimen sequenced in a study of cytomegalovirus exposure and HLA in healthy donors. The table came from immunoSEQ multiplex PCR; TCRdb's copy has only in-frame clones and leaves some out. The table shows some 190,000 clones, with 86% occurring only once. Sequences were obtained from PBMCs. Every receptor here comes from a woman aged 18-29 years in good health and CMV-seronegative.

The V call is TRBV5-5, the J call TRBJ1-5, with D unresolved. V shed 1 base and J shed 0 bases, with 8 bases lying between them. Germline V gives CDR1 SGHKS, CDR2 YYEKEE (reference sequence). The CDR3 consists of 15 residues. The CDR3 DNA reads as TGTGCCAGCAGCTTGTCCGGGTTTAGCAATCAGCCCCAGCATTTT. Encoded protein: CASSLSGFSNQPQHF.

This chain joins TRBV14 and TRBJ2-7; 9 bases fit TRBD1. Trimming at V came to 8 bases and at J to 4 bases, leaving 12 bases not matched to a gene. The CDR3 totals 15 residues. Germline values: CDR1 SGHDN, CDR2 FVKESK. The CDR3 sequence is CASGKQGAQVYEQYF. Here the CDR3 DNA reads TGTGCCAGCGGTAAACAGGGGGCGCAGGTATACGAGCAGTACTTC.

The V gene is TRBV5-1, the J gene TRBJ2-2, with 8 bases identical to TRBD1. CDR1 and CDR2 from the germline V gene are SGHRS and YFSETQ. The V and J ends lost 2 bases and 7 bases, in that order; junction bases with no gene match: 16. CDR3 length: 18 amino acids. The CDR3 region has the DNA TGCGCCAGCAGCTTCCCCAAATCAGGGGGCGGTCATGTCGGGGAGCTGTTTTTT. Translating gives CASSFPKSGGGHVGELFF.

The V call is TRBV6-5, the J call TRBJ1-2, with D possibly TRBD1 on 5 matching bases. V lost 2 bases and J lost 4, with 17 bases in between. Germline values: CDR1 MNHEY, CDR2 SVGAGI. This CDR3 has 16 amino acids. The CDR3, as DNA: TGTGCCAGCAGTTACGCCGATGCAGGGTTTAGCTATGGCTACACCTTC. Translation: CASSYADAGFSYGYTF.

V usage is TRBV6-6 and J usage is TRBJ2-1, with D maybe TRBD1 (6 bases). The CDR3 runs 15 residues. Deletions cut 0 bases from V and 0 bases from J, with 6 bases between. Germline-derived CDR1 and CDR2 are MNHNY and SVGAGI (reference sequence). This CDR3 is CASSYSGGSYNEQFF. The CDR3 DNA follows: TGTGCCAGCAGTTACTCAGGGGGCTCCTACAATGAGCAGTTCTTC.

This clone was seen a few times. The chain carries TRBV20-1 and TRBJ2-2, with D possibly being TRBD1 (5 bases). Between the trimmed V and J ends, which lost 5 bases and 4 bases, there was a span of 5 bases. The CDR3 consists of 11 residues. The V gene's germline CDR1 is DFQATT and CDR2 SNEGSKA (reference sequence). The CDR3 sequence: CSAGATGELFF. In DNA form, the CDR3 reads TGCAGTGCTGGGGCCACCGGGGAGCTGTTTTTT.

The chain combines TRBV27 with TRBJ2-3; 7 bases map to TRBD1. The germline V gene encodes CDR1 MNHEY and CDR2 SMNVEV (reference sequence). The V and J ends lost 5 bases and 5 bases, in that order; junction bases with no gene match: 16. The CDR3 consists of 17 residues. CDR3 sequence (DNA): TGTGCCAGCAGTCCGCTCCGGGCAGGGGGTGGTGTAGATACGCAGTATTTT. This translates into CASSPLRAGGGVDTQYF.

Regarding this clone: One junction end does not reproduce the germline sequence, and a read error may be involved. The chain combines TRBV5-1 with TRBJ1-4, with TRBD1 matching over 7 bases. The CDR3 is 13 amino acids. Germline V CDR1 and CDR2: SGHRS, YFSETQ. CDR3: CASRQGGNEKLFF. The CDR3 DNA reads as TGCGCGAGCAGACAGGGTGGTAATGAAAAACTGTTTTTT.

As regards this clone: At the DNA level, this CDR3 is encoded by other sequences in the same sample as well. CDR3: CASSPGTGVYEQYF. Here the CDR3 DNA reads TGCGCCAGCAGCCCCGGGACAGGGGTTTACGAGCAGTACTTC. This chain links TRBV5-1 with TRBJ2-7, with TRBD1 identical over 10 bases. The CDR3 length is 14 residues. The germline V gene has CDR1 SGHRS and CDR2 YFSETQ. Trimming removed 4 bases from V and 4 bases from J; junction bases left unmatched: 5.

This chain joins TRBV9 and TRBJ1-1; possibly TRBD1 for D (6 bases). Germline assignment: CDR1 SGDLS and CDR2 YYNGEE. The CDR3 runs to 15 residues. V was pared by 4 bases and J by 4 bases, with 17 bases between. The CDR3 sequence is CASSQFDRGATEAFF. The CDR3 coding sequence is TGTGCCAGCAGCCAATTTGATCGGGGGGCCACTGAAGCTTTCTTT.

This sequence joins TRBV27 and TRBJ2-5; a weak D match, TRBD2 (6 bases). V was cut by 3 bases and J by 1 base, with 12 bases left in between. This CDR3 spans 15 amino acids. CDR1 and CDR2 (germline): MNHEY, SMNVEV (reference sequence). In DNA, the CDR3 is TGTGCCAGCAGTTTTGCGGGGATAGGCCAAGAGACCCAGTACTTC. As protein: CASSFAGIGQETQYF.

This rearrangement joins TRBV9 to TRBJ2-7, with a tentative D call TRBD2 (5 bases). This CDR3 is built from 14 residues. V was cut by 1 base and J by 7 bases, with 15 bases left in between. Germline V gene lookup returns CDR1 SGDLS and CDR2 YYNGEE. CDR3 bases: TGTGCCAGCAGCGTAAATCCGGGGTCCCAGGAGCAGTACTTC. Translation gives CASSVNPGSQEQYF.

V gene TRBV7-6 combines with J gene TRBJ1-3; D may be TRBD1 (5 bases). Between the trimmed V and J ends, which lost 0 bases and 0 bases, there was a span of 9 bases. Germline V gene data show CDR1 as SGHVS and CDR2 as FNYEAQ. The CDR3 loop spans 16 amino acids. CDR3 coding DNA: TGTGCCAGCAGCTTAGCAGGGGCAGGCTCTGGAAACACCATATATTTT. This translates into CASSLAGAGSGNTIYF.

The chain is built from TRBV30 and TRBJ1-5; TRBD1 aligns across 10 bases. This CDR3 has 20 amino acids. The germline V gene has CDR1 GTSNPN and CDR2 SVGIG (reference sequence). The V and J ends lost 0 bases and 0 bases, in that order; junction bases with no gene match: 14. CDR3 residues: CAWSVQVRGTGAYSNQPQHF. The CDR3 coding sequence is TGTGCCTGGAGTGTACAAGTTCGCGGGACAGGGGCGTATAGCAATCAGCCCCAGCATTTT. Using reference TRBV30 and TRBJ1-5 for the parts outside the CDR3, the full variable domain is SQTIHQWPATLVQPVGSPLSLECTVEGTSNPNLYWYRQAAGRGLQLLFYSVGIGQISSEVPQNLSASRPQDRQFILSSKKLLLSDSGFYLCAWSVQVRGTGAYSNQPQHFGDGTRLSIL.

This clone has a single count. The chain employs TRBV18 and TRBJ2-5, with TRBD1 matching 9 bases. Germline V gene lookup returns CDR1 KGHSH and CDR2 LQKENI. The ends lost 6 bases at V and 4 bases at J; junction bases unmatched: 9. The CDR3 is made up of 15 amino acids. The CDR3 protein is CASSQTGGRGETQYF. The CDR3 DNA follows: TGTGCCAGCTCGCAAACAGGGGGCCGGGGAGAGACCCAGTACTTC. The full variable domain, rest sourced from reference TRBV18 and TRBJ2-5, is NAGVMQNPRHLVRRRGQEARLRCSPMKGHSHVYWYRQLPEEGLKFMVYLQKENIIDESGMPKERFSAEFPKEGPSILRIQQVVRGDSAAYFCASSQTGGRGETQYFGPGTRLLVL.

The chain carries TRBV15 and TRBJ2-1; D gene uncertain. The CDR3 contains 17 residues. Trimming left V 3 bases short and J 1 base short, with 16 bases between. CDR1 and CDR2 (germline): LNHNV, YYDKDF (reference sequence). CDR3 in DNA: TGTGCCACCAGCAGGGGTACAGAAATTATATCCTACAATGAGCAGTTCTTC. It is translated as CATSRGTEIISYNEQFF.

This clone appeared a single time. The V and J genes are TRBV5-1 and TRBJ2-7; 7 bases agree with TRBD1. Germline CDR1 is SGHRS and CDR2 is YFSETQ. V lost 1 base to trimming and J lost 5 bases; unmatched junction nucleotides: 3. The CDR3 loop spans 13 amino acids. The CDR3 spells CASSLRTGHEQYF. The CDR3 DNA reads as TGCGCCAGCAGCTTGAGGACAGGCCACGAGCAGTACTTC. The full variable domain, its missing parts supplied by reference TRBV5-1 and TRBJ2-7, is KAGVTQTPRYLIKTRGQQVTLSCSPISGHRSVSWYQQTPGQGLQFLFEYFSETQRNKGNFPGRFSGRQFSNSRSEMNVSTLELGDSALYLCASSLRTGHEQYFGPGTRLTVT.

This chain connects TRBV30 to TRBJ1-1; weak D call: TRBD1 (6 bases). The CDR3 spans 13 residues. Germline V gives CDR1 GTSNPN, CDR2 SVGIG (reference sequence). V was clipped by 0 bases and J by 5 bases, with 10 bases between them. Here the CDR3 DNA reads TGTGCCTGGAGTGTACGTAGGGGGACTGAAGCTTTCTTT. This encodes CAWSVRRGTEAFF. The variable domain in full, with the rest retrieved from reference TRBV30 and TRBJ1-1, is SQTIHQWPATLVQPVGSPLSLECTVEGTSNPNLYWYRQAAGRGLQLLFYSVGIGQISSEVPQNLSASRPQDRQFILSSKKLLLSDSGFYLCAWSVRRGTEAFFGQGTRLTVV.

V is TRBV5-1 and J is TRBJ2-1; TRBD1 matches at 9 bases. Germline assignment: CDR1 SGHRS and CDR2 YFSETQ. V trimming: 4 bases; J trimming: 4 bases; junction bases outside the gene matches: 9. The length of the CDR3 is 16 residues. CDR3 in amino acids: CASSARGTGPYNEQFF. CDR3 nucleotide sequence: TGCGCCAGCAGCGCGCGTGGGACAGGGCCTTACAATGAGCAGTTCTTC.

The chain employs TRBV20-1 and TRBJ1-2; D gene unclear. This CDR3 spans 11 amino acids. Trimming shortened V by 2 bases and J by 4 bases, and 5 bases separated the two germline ends. Germline V CDR1 and CDR2: DFQATT, SNEGSKA (reference sequence). The CDR3, as DNA: TGCAGTGCTAGACAGGTCTATGGCTACACCTTC. It encodes CSARQVYGYTF.

The rearrangement joins TRBV12-5 to TRBJ2-2; 10 nucleotides match TRBD1. CDR1 LGHNT and CDR2 FRNRAP come from the germline V gene. The CDR3 is made up of 16 amino acids. J was trimmed by 6 bases and V by 1 base; bases with no gene match: 5. CDR3 in DNA: TGTGCTAGTGGTTTGGGGACAGGGGGTAGCGCCGGGGAGCTGTTTTTT. Amino acid sequence: CASGLGTGGSAGELFF.

The chain couples TRBV7-2 to TRBJ2-5, with 11 bases lining up with TRBD2. With V trimmed by 5 bases and J by 1 base, 6 bases remained unmatched. The CDR3 loop spans 16 amino acids. CDR1 is SGHTA, CDR2 FQGNSA, per germline. The DNA for the CDR3 is TGTGCCAGCAGCCCGACTAGCGGGATCCGCCAAGAGACCCAGTACTTC. Protein product: CASSPTSGIRQETQYF.

The chain combines TRBV29-1 with TRBJ1-1; unclear D gene. This CDR3 has 11 amino acids. Germline-derived CDR1 and CDR2 are SQVTM and ANQGSEA. Trimming removed 3 bases at V and 4 bases at J, with 6 bases between. The CDR3 region has the DNA TGCAGCGTTGAGACTCTCACTGAAGCTTTCTTT. It specifies CSVETLTEAFF.

V gene TRBV6-1 combines with J gene TRBJ2-1; TRBD2 matches 10 bases. This CDR3 spans 14 amino acids. Germline V gene lookup returns CDR1 MNHNS and CDR2 SASEGT. Germline trimming cut 5 bases from V and 9 bases from J; bases unmatched to any gene: 7. The chain's CDR3 is CASSSGGAASEQFF. As DNA, the CDR3 is TGTGCCAGCAGTAGCGGGGGGGCTGCCAGTGAGCAGTTCTTC.

This chain uses TRBV2 with TRBJ1-1; 9 positions agree with TRBD1. Germline-derived CDR1 and CDR2 are SNHLY and FYNNEI. The CDR3 totals 17 residues. Trimming took 2 bases from V and 0 from J; bases not matched to a gene: 7. CDR3 amino acids: CASSERDRGMVNTEAFF. The CDR3 bases are TGTGCCAGCAGTGAAAGAGACAGGGGGATGGTGAACACTGAAGCTTTCTTT. Full variable domain (missing parts from reference TRBV2 and TRBJ1-1): EPEVTQTPSHQVTQMGQEVILRCVPISNHLYFYWYRQILGQKVEFLVSFYNNEISEKSEIFDDQFSVERPDGSNFTLKIRSTKLEDSAMYFCASSERDRGMVNTEAFFGQGTRLTVV.

The chain employs TRBV7-9 and TRBJ2-3; possibly TRBD2 for D (5 bases). Germline values: CDR1 SEHNR, CDR2 FQNEAQ (reference sequence). The V and J ends lost 4 bases and 6 bases respectively, with 8 bases between them. CDR3 size: 12 residues. CDR3 nucleotides: TGTGCCAGCAGCTCAGAGGGTGATACGCAGTATTTT. Amino acid sequence: CASSSEGDTQYF.

The rearrangement links TRBV6-1 to TRBJ1-3; no definite D call. The CDR3 extends over 15 amino acids. From germline, CDR1 is MNHNS and CDR2 SASEGT. V lost 2 bases and J 4 bases, leaving 12 bases between the germline ends. CDR3 DNA sequence: TGTGCCAGCAGTGAATTTGAGGGAGCCGGAAACACCATATATTTT. Translated: CASSEFEGAGNTIYF.

CDR3 sequence reads: CASTRDRPSGANVLTF. The CDR3 DNA is TGTGCCAGCACCCGGGACAGGCCCTCTGGGGCCAACGTCCTGACTTTC. V gene TRBV27 combines with J gene TRBJ2-6, with TRBD1 identical over 8 bases. V shed 7 bases, J shed 0 bases, and the junction held 5 bases outside the gene matches. The CDR3 totals 16 residues. CDR1 and CDR2 (germline): MNHEY, SMNVEV (reference sequence). The full variable domain, with the rest looked up from reference TRBV27 and TRBJ2-6, is EAQVTQNPRYLITVTGKKLTVTCSQNMNHEYMSWYRQDPGLGLRQIYYSMNVEVTDKGDVPEGYKVSRKEKRNFPLILESPSPNQTSLYFCASTRDRPSGANVLTFGAGSRLTVL.

The chain couples TRBV10-3 to TRBJ2-3; 8 bases match TRBD2. Germline lookup yields CDR1 ENHRY and CDR2 SYGVKD. The CDR3 runs to 16 residues. Trimming cost V 3 bases and J 7 bases; bases outside gene matches: 12. This chain's CDR3 is CAISESSGRISYTQYF. The CDR3, as DNA: TGTGCCATCAGTGAATCGAGCGGGAGAATCTCTTATACGCAGTATTTT.